This is a list of T cell receptor beta chains from one sample in a study of blood T cell repertoires in COVID-19. Here immunoSEQ multiplex PCR was the method, and the copy in TCRdb shows in-frame clones only, minus some. The sample includes about 190,000 clones, roughly 79% seen only once; the top ten take about 26%. The sample was peripheral blood. The receptor set was obtained from a woman aged 70 to 79 with acute or convalescent COVID-19. Both conserved end residues are part of each CDR3. D genes are given only for firm matches. Rows give clone size only sometimes, using once, few, many, or a class for an expanded clone.

CASSFSGKGGTDTQYF,TGCGCCAGCAGCTTTAGCGGGAAGGGGGGCACAGATACGCAGTATTTT,TRBJ2-3,-,TRBD2,TRBV5-1
CASSEGARQPQHF,TGCGCCAGCAGTGAGGGGGCAAGACAGCCCCAGCATTTT,TRBJ1-5,few,-,TRBV10-2
CASSLGPMNTEAFF,TGCGCCAGCAGCTTGGGTCCTATGAACACTGAAGCTTTCTTT,TRBJ1-1,-,-,TRBV5-1
CSVGSSTGDYGYTF,TGCAGCGTTGGATCCTCGACAGGGGATTATGGCTACACCTTC,TRBJ1-2,few,TRBD1,TRBV29-1
CASSLGTGSDEQYF,TGTGCCAGCAGTCTCGGGACAGGGAGTGACGAGCAGTACTTC,TRBJ2-7,-,TRBD1,TRBV6-1
CASSPQNTGELFF,TGTGCCAGCTCACCTCAGAACACCGGGGAGCTGTTTTTT,TRBJ2-2,-,-,TRBV18
CASSPSVSPGTGSSYEQYF,TGTGCCAGTAGTCCCTCCGTTTCCCCCGGGACAGGTAGCTCCTACGAGCAGTACTTC,TRBJ2-7,-,TRBD1,TRBV19
CASSYSDRDNQPQHF,TGTGCCAGCAGTTACTCGGACAGGGACAATCAGCCCCAGCATTTT,TRBJ1-5,few,TRBD1,TRBV6-6
CAWSVDREPSPQYF,TGTGCCTGGAGTGTAGACAGGGAGCCTAGTCCCCAGTACTTC,TRBJ2-5,-,TRBD1,TRBV30
CASSLRQGSSYNEQFF,TGCGCCAGCAGCTTGCGACAGGGAAGCTCCTACAATGAGCAGTTCTTC,TRBJ2-1,-,TRBD1,TRBV5-1
CASRNLGQNYGYTF,TGCGCCAGCAGGAATTTGGGGCAGAACTATGGCTACACCTTC,TRBJ1-2,-,-,TRBV5-1
CASSEQGSNQPQHF,TGTGCCAGCAGTGAACAGGGGAGCAATCAGCCCCAGCATTTT,TRBJ1-5,few,-,TRBV6-1
CASSRLGGSTDTQYF,TGCGCCAGCTCCCGTCTGGGAGGAAGCACAGATACGCAGTATTTT,TRBJ2-3,-,-,TRBV5-1
CASRRPGLQNTEAFF,TGTGCCAGCAGGAGACCGGGACTCCAGAACACTGAAGCTTTCTTT,TRBJ1-1,-,-,TRBV25-1
CASSQGTGGSYGYTF,TGTGCCAGCAGCCAGGGGACAGGGGGCAGCTATGGCTACACCTTC,TRBJ1-2,-,TRBD1,TRBV6-6
CASSYIAGKDTEAFF,TGTGCCAGCAGTTACATTGCAGGGAAGGACACTGAAGCTTTCTTT,TRBJ1-1,-,-,TRBV6-5
CASSLDRAYEQYF,TGCGCCAGCAGCTTGGACAGGGCCTACGAGCAGTACTTC,TRBJ2-7,-,-,TRBV5-1
CSVQTGEDYEQYF,TGCAGCGTCCAGACAGGGGAGGACTACGAGCAGTACTTC,TRBJ2-7,-,TRBD1,TRBV29-1
CASSSTLSNQPQHF,TGTGCCAGCAGCTCGACACTTAGCAATCAGCCCCAGCATTTT,TRBJ1-5,-,-,TRBV7-9
CASQGGVGSPLHF,TGTGCCAGCCAGGGGGGTGTGGGTTCACCCCTCCACTTT,TRBJ1-6,-,TRBD1,TRBV2
CASTEQGMGAEAFF,TGTGCCAGCACCGAACAGGGAATGGGGGCTGAAGCTTTCTTT,TRBJ1-1,-,-,TRBV6-5
CASARGGNSGYGYTF,TGTGCCAGCGCCCGAGGGGGCAATAGCGGTTATGGCTACACCTTC,TRBJ1-2,-,TRBD1,TRBV2